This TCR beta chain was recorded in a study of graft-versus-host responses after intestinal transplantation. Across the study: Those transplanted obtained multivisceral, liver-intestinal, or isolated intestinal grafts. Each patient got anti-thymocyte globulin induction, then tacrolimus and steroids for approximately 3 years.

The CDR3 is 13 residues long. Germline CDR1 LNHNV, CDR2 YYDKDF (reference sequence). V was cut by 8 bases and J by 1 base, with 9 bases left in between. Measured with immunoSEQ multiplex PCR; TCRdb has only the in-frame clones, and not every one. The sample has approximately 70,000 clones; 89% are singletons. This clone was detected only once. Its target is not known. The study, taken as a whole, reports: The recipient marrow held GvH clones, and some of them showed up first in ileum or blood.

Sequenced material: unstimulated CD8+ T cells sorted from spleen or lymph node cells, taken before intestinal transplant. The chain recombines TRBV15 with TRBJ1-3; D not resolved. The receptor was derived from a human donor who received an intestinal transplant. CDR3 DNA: TGTGCCACCTGGGGAGGGTCTGGAAACACCATATATTTT. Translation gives CATWGGSGNTIYF.